The sequence of this T cell receptor (beta chain) was determined in a study of blood T cell repertoires in COVID-19 (dated by TCRdb to 2018 to 2020). In the study overall: Samples from collaborators originated in the United States, Italy and Spain and spanned both the acute and convalescent phases of COVID-19. The repertoires were made available in a free public database intended to serve as a resource for research on the immune response to SARS-CoV-2. The dataset comprised deeply sampled blood TCRbeta repertoires from subjects exposed to, actively infected with, or recovered from COVID-19. The prospective study material was composed of cDNA or gDNA derived from T cells, B-cell-depleted T cells, or PBMCs. HLA class I and class II types, where available, came from metadata supplied by the sample provider rather than from assay-based typing. Nearly every sample came with metadata listing a de-identified subject ID, COVID-19 status, age in years and sex. Samples came from the ongoing ImmuneRACE study (first 160 participants) plus 1,254 subjects from 6 global collaborators.

TCRbeta CDR3 regions were amplified from genomic DNA using the immunoSEQ Assay, a bias-controlled multiplex PCR. In the paper's pipeline: The number of nucleated cells in each sample was estimated from the amplification of reference gene primers within the assay. To quantify the absolute abundance of each unique TCRbeta CDR3 rearrangement, sequence reads were collapsed and filtered. For each sample, productive Simpson clonality was calculated as the square root of Simpson's diversity index over productive rearrangements. TCRdb holds this immuneACCESS table with in-frame rearrangements only. Some clones are missing; in checked studies, unresolved V genes explain under half, and the rest has no known cause. That table supplies the V and J calls and clone size; D and trimming were determined from the DNA. Within this sample are roughly 90,000 clones, with around 81% of them counted one time only. About 2.1% of the sample goes to the ten largest clones.

Reading from cysteine to phenylalanine, the CDR3 counts 11 amino acids. The kept DNA is CDR3 alone, 33 bases in frame from the first base. V is pared back by 2 bases and J by 4 bases, with 6 bases lying between the germline termini. The germline V gene (reference sequence) specifies GTSNPN as CDR1 and SVGIG as CDR2. Broader findings and caveats from the paper: The quantity of clinical and demographic metadata differed by source and by participant and was supplied without curation.

With respect to this clone: Its binding antigen is unknown. No much larger clone is present one base from it, and per-base qualities are unavailable.

Each collaborating institution followed its own protocols to collect whole blood in K2EDTA tubes. For TCRbeta analysis, collaborators shipped samples in one of three forms: frozen whole blood, isolated PBMCs, or DNA extracted from either of those sample types. The sequenced material came from peripheral blood. This TCR came from a woman aged 65 to 85 with acute or convalescent COVID-19. The V and J segments used are TRBV30 and TRBJ2-7; the D gene cannot be resolved reliably. The bases are TGTGCCTGGAGTATCGTTTACGAGCAGTACTTC. The resulting protein is CAWSIVYEQYF.